A selection of T cell receptor beta chains follows, all from one sample in a study of cytomegalovirus exposure and HLA in healthy donors. TCRdb keeps only in-frame clones here, not all; method: immunoSEQ multiplex PCR. The table has 150,000 to 200,000 clones, about three quarters seen once. The source material was PBMCs. These receptors were taken from a woman aged 35 to 49 in good health and CMV-seropositive. The CDR3 runs from the conserved cysteine through the conserved F or W. D genes are given only for firm matches. Not all rows give a size; the values are once, few, many and, for expanded clones, a class.

-	TRBJ2-5	TRBV7-9	TRBD2	CASSSVAGDRQETQYF	TGTGCCAGCAGCTCGGTAGCGGGGGACCGGCAAGAGACCCAGTACTTC
-	TRBJ1-2	TRBV5-1	TRBD1	CASSLALTGSGYTF	TGCGCCAGCAGCTTGGCACTGACAGGGAGTGGCTACACCTTC
-	TRBJ2-2	TRBV7-2	TRBD2	CASGIAGSRELFF	TGTGCCAGCGGTATAGCGGGTAGCCGGGAGCTGTTTTTT
few	TRBJ1-1	TRBV5-1	-	CASRGPIGSEAFF	TGCGCCAGCAGGGGCCCCATTGGGTCTGAAGCTTTCTTT
-	TRBJ1-5	TRBV28	TRBD1	CAVPNSGTGLSNQPQHF	TGTGCAGTCCCGAATTCCGGGACAGGGTTGAGCAATCAGCCCCAGCATTTT
-	TRBJ2-1	TRBV2	TRBD2	CASSGTSGAYNEQFF	TGTGCCAGCAGCGGGACTAGCGGGGCATACAATGAGCAGTTCTTC
-	TRBJ1-4	TRBV5-1	TRBD1	CASSLSTGGRSNEKLFF	TGCGCCAGCAGCTTAAGCACAGGGGGCAGGTCTAATGAAAAACTGTTTTTT
-	TRBJ1-6	TRBV30	-	CAWSGEGTLHF	TGTGCCTGGTCCGGGGAAGGGACCCTCCACTTT
once	TRBJ1-2	TRBV7-9	TRBD1	CASSTAGTGGRDYTF	TGTGCCAGCAGCACCGCGGGGACAGGGGGTAGAGACTACACCTTC
-	TRBJ2-5	TRBV18	-	CASSPAGPGMVLYF	TGTGCCAGCTCACCAGCGGGACCCGGGATGGTCCTGTACTTC
-	TRBJ1-2	TRBV30	-	CAWSTRIYGYTF	TGTGCCTGGAGTACGCGGATCTATGGCTACACCTTC
-	TRBJ1-1	TRBV5-4	-	CASSLVGGVTTEAFF	TGTGCCAGCAGCTTGGTGGGGGGGGTTACGACTGAAGCTTTCTTT
-	TRBJ1-1	TRBV7-9	-	CASSKNIEAFF	TGTGCCAGCAGCAAAAACATTGAAGCTTTCTTT
-	TRBJ1-1	TRBV9	-	CASSLEDTEAFF	TGTGCCAGCAGCCTTGAGGACACTGAAGCTTTCTTT
-	TRBJ1-5	TRBV5-1	-	CASSFGGKDQPQHF	TGCGCCAGCAGCTTCGGGGGAAAAGATCAGCCCCAGCATTTT
-	TRBJ1-1	TRBV19	-	CASQLGRGKNTEAFF	TGTGCCAGCCAACTCGGGCGGGGGAAGAACACTGAAGCTTTCTTT
few	TRBJ1-2	TRBV7-2	TRBD1	CASTGDRGLYGYTF	TGTGCCAGCACCGGGGACAGGGGGCTCTATGGCTACACCTTC
few	TRBJ2-4	TRBV2	-	CASSEQGMNIQYF	TGTGCCAGCAGTGAACAGGGTATGAACATTCAGTACTTC
few	TRBJ2-3	TRBV30	-	CAWTPSTDTQYF	TGTGCCTGGACCCCTAGCACAGATACGCAGTATTTT
-	TRBJ2-2	TRBV4-3	TRBD2	CASSQEGLAAGELFF	TGCGCCAGCAGCCAAGAGGGACTAGCCGCCGGGGAGCTGTTTTTT
medium-sized	TRBJ2-2	TRBV5-6	TRBD1	CASSLGTGGTGELFF	TGTGCCAGCAGCTTGGGGACAGGGGGGACCGGGGAGCTGTTTTTT
-	TRBJ1-2	TRBV6-5	TRBD1	CASSLLGQGDYGYTF	TGTGCCAGCAGTTTATTGGGACAGGGGGACTATGGCTACACCTTC